Listed below are T cell receptor beta chains from one sample, sequenced in a study of persistence of HIV-infected CD4 T cells. The assay was immunoSEQ multiplex PCR, and TCRdb's table has in-frame clones only and misses some. The sample comprises roughly 32,000 clones, about four fifths of which are singletons, and about a sixth rests with the top ten. These receptors' antigens are unknown. Specimen: CD4+ T cells sorted from PBMCs after roughly 18-hour stimulation, collected from a patient who received antiretroviral therapy. These receptors all come from an adult woman with HIV who was CMV-seropositive. Each CDR3 is given with its conserved first and last residue. Each record gives: clone size, V gene, D gene, J gene, CDR3 DNA, CDR3 protein. D genes are given only for firm matches. The listing skips clone size in some rows; elsewhere it reads once, few, many or a size class.

abundance: NA; v_gene: TRBV30; d_gene: TRBD1; j_gene: TRBJ1-6; CDR3nt: TGTGCCTGGAGTGTACAAGGGGGCAATTCACCCCTCCACTTT; CDR3aa: CAWSVQGGNSPLHF
abundance: NA; v_gene: TRBV5-8; d_gene: TRBD2; j_gene: TRBJ2-1; CDR3nt: TGTGCCAGCAGCTCCTCGACTAGCGGATCCTACAATGAGCAGTTCTTC; CDR3aa: CASSSSTSGSYNEQFF
abundance: NA; v_gene: TRBV19; d_gene: NA; j_gene: TRBJ2-6; CDR3nt: TGTGCCAGTAGTCCAGCGGCGGCAGGGGCCAACGTCCTGACTTTC; CDR3aa: CASSPAAAGANVLTF
abundance: NA; v_gene: TRBV2; d_gene: NA; j_gene: TRBJ1-2; CDR3nt: TGTGCCAGCAGTGACGAGTCGTATCATGGCTACACCTTC; CDR3aa: CASSDESYHGYTF
abundance: NA; v_gene: TRBV20-1; d_gene: NA; j_gene: TRBJ2-5; CDR3nt: TGCAGTGCCAGTAAAGGACAAATCCAAGAGACCCAGTACTTC; CDR3aa: CSASKGQIQETQYF
abundance: once; v_gene: TRBV29-1; d_gene: NA; j_gene: TRBJ1-2; CDR3nt: TGCAGCGTCTCCAGGGCCTTGGGTGGCTACACCTTC; CDR3aa: CSVSRALGGYTF
abundance: NA; v_gene: TRBV5-1; d_gene: NA; j_gene: TRBJ1-6; CDR3nt: TGCGCCAGCAGCTCCGGGAAACCAAATTCACCCCTCCACTTT; CDR3aa: CASSSGKPNSPLHF
abundance: NA; v_gene: TRBV5-4; d_gene: NA; j_gene: TRBJ1-6; CDR3nt: TGTGCCAGCAGCTTGCCAGGCGGAAATTCACCCCTCCACTTT; CDR3aa: CASSLPGGNSPLHF
abundance: NA; v_gene: TRBV11-3; d_gene: NA; j_gene: TRBJ2-3; CDR3nt: TGTGCCAGCAGCTTAGGGGGAGTGGGCACAGATACGCAGTATTTT; CDR3aa: CASSLGGVGTDTQYF
abundance: NA; v_gene: TRBV2; d_gene: NA; j_gene: TRBJ1-6; CDR3nt: TGTGCCAGCAATACCAGTCCTTCACCCCTCCACTTT; CDR3aa: CASNTSPSPLHF
abundance: few; v_gene: TRBV7-2; d_gene: NA; j_gene: TRBJ1-5; CDR3nt: TGTGCCAGCAGCTTTATTGGGTACGGTCAGCCCCAGCATTTT; CDR3aa: CASSFIGYGQPQHF
abundance: NA; v_gene: TRBV5-1; d_gene: TRBD2; j_gene: TRBJ2-5; CDR3nt: TGCGCCAGCAGCTCCGGGACTAGCGGGGGGCAAGAGACCCAGTACTTC; CDR3aa: CASSSGTSGGQETQYF
abundance: once; v_gene: TRBV2; d_gene: NA; j_gene: TRBJ1-5; CDR3nt: TGTGCCAGCAGTGGACAGTCAAGCAATCAGCCCCAGCATTTT; CDR3aa: CASSGQSSNQPQHF
abundance: few; v_gene: TRBV28; d_gene: NA; j_gene: TRBJ1-2; CDR3nt: TGTGCCAGCAGTAAACCGGCTTCCTATGGCTACACCTTC; CDR3aa: CASSKPASYGYTF
abundance: NA; v_gene: TRBV6-5; d_gene: NA; j_gene: TRBJ1-2; CDR3nt: TGTGCCAGCGAACTCGGGAGACGCTGGGGCTACACCTTC; CDR3aa: CASELGRRWGYTF
abundance: few; v_gene: TRBV9; d_gene: TRBD1; j_gene: TRBJ2-1; CDR3nt: TGTGCCAGCAGCGCAAGGACAGGGGACTCCTACAATGAGCAGTTCTTC; CDR3aa: CASSARTGDSYNEQFF
abundance: NA; v_gene: TRBV15; d_gene: NA; j_gene: TRBJ1-1; CDR3nt: TGTGCCACCAGCAGAGACAGTTGGGGGAACACTGAAGCTTTCTTT; CDR3aa: CATSRDSWGNTEAFF
abundance: NA; v_gene: TRBV7-9; d_gene: NA; j_gene: TRBJ2-3; CDR3nt: TGTGCCAGCAGCTTAGACAGAGCTAGCACAGATACGCAGTATTTT; CDR3aa: CASSLDRASTDTQYF
abundance: once; v_gene: TRBV28; d_gene: TRBD1; j_gene: TRBJ1-1; CDR3nt: TGTGCCAGCAGTTTACTTGCCTCGACAGGGGGCAGTGAAGCTTTCTTT; CDR3aa: CASSLLASTGGSEAFF
abundance: NA; v_gene: TRBV3-1/TRBV3-2; d_gene: NA; j_gene: TRBJ2-7; CDR3nt: TGTGCCAGCAGCCAAGTACCCTTAGGGGGGGGCGAGCAGTACTTC; CDR3aa: CASSQVPLGGGEQYF
abundance: NA; v_gene: TRBV2; d_gene: NA; j_gene: TRBJ1-2; CDR3nt: TGTGCCAGCAGTGAAGGCACGGGGCGGGTGTTCGGCTACACCTTC; CDR3aa: CASSEGTGRVFGYTF
abundance: NA; v_gene: TRBV19; d_gene: NA; j_gene: TRBJ1-5; CDR3nt: TGTGCCAGTAGTACTGCCGGGCGGGGGGGTTATCAGCCCCAGCATTTT; CDR3aa: CASSTAGRGGYQPQHF
abundance: NA; v_gene: TRBV19; d_gene: TRBD1; j_gene: TRBJ2-7; CDR3nt: TGTGCCACCCGACAGGGCGAGAGAGAGCAGTACTTC; CDR3aa: CATRQGEREQYF
abundance: NA; v_gene: TRBV6-5; d_gene: NA; j_gene: TRBJ1-4; CDR3nt: TGTGCCAGCAGGGGCGTCGGTGAAAAACTGTTTTTT; CDR3aa: CASRGVGEKLFF
abundance: NA; v_gene: TRBV27; d_gene: TRBD2; j_gene: TRBJ2-3; CDR3nt: TGTGCCAGCAGGTGGACTAGCGGGGGGGCAGATACGCAGTATTTT; CDR3aa: CASRWTSGGADTQYF
abundance: NA; v_gene: TRBV11-1; d_gene: NA; j_gene: TRBJ2-1; CDR3nt: TGTGCCAGCAGCTCTCGGCACACTTGGGATGAGCAGTTCTTC; CDR3aa: CASSSRHTWDEQFF
abundance: NA; v_gene: TRBV19; d_gene: NA; j_gene: TRBJ1-3; CDR3nt: TGTGCCAGTAGTACAGGCGGCAGAGCGGGAAACACCATATATTTT; CDR3aa: CASSTGGRAGNTIYF
abundance: NA; v_gene: TRBV6-6; d_gene: NA; j_gene: TRBJ1-1; CDR3nt: TGTGCCAGCATGAGAAACTGGGACGCAAGGACTGAAGCTTTCTTT; CDR3aa: CASMRNWDARTEAFF
abundance: NA; v_gene: TRBV30; d_gene: NA; j_gene: TRBJ1-1; CDR3nt: TGTGCCTGGAGTGTAAAGGGGAACACTGAAGCTTTCTTT; CDR3aa: CAWSVKGNTEAFF
abundance: once; v_gene: TRBV30; d_gene: TRBD1; j_gene: TRBJ2-3; CDR3nt: TGTGCCTGGAGTGTATGGGACAGGGATATTACAGATACGCAGTATTTT; CDR3aa: CAWSVWDRDITDTQYF
abundance: NA; v_gene: TRBV19; d_gene: TRBD1; j_gene: TRBJ1-5; CDR3nt: TGTGCCAGTAGTATTGACAGGGGAGGCAATCAGCCCCAGCATTTT; CDR3aa: CASSIDRGGNQPQHF
abundance: NA; v_gene: TRBV27; d_gene: TRBD1; j_gene: TRBJ1-6; CDR3nt: TGTGCCAGCAGTTTGGGACAGGGGGTTCTCTATAATTCACCCCTCCACTTT; CDR3aa: CASSLGQGVLYNSPLHF
abundance: NA; v_gene: TRBV18; d_gene: NA; j_gene: TRBJ1-5; CDR3nt: TGTGCCAGCTCACGACAGGCAGATAGCAATCAGCCCCAGCATTTT; CDR3aa: CASSRQADSNQPQHF
abundance: few; v_gene: TRBV21-1; d_gene: NA; j_gene: TRBJ1-5; CDR3nt: TGTGCCAGCAGCTTTTACAGGGGGGACAGGAGGAACAATCAGCCCCAGCATTTT; CDR3aa: CASSFYRGDRRNNQPQHF
abundance: once; v_gene: TRBV10-3; d_gene: NA; j_gene: TRBJ1-1; CDR3nt: TGTGCCATAGGCGAGGTTCCCGGAGCTTTCTTT; CDR3aa: CAIGEVPGAFF
abundance: NA; v_gene: TRBV27; d_gene: TRBD1; j_gene: TRBJ1-1; CDR3nt: TGTGCCAGCAGAGTTCATTTCAGGGGGGGCACTGAAGCTTTCTTT; CDR3aa: CASRVHFRGGTEAFF
abundance: NA; v_gene: TRBV28; d_gene: TRBD2; j_gene: TRBJ2-7; CDR3nt: TGTGCCAGCAGGACTGGGGGGGGGAGAGAGCAGTACTTC; CDR3aa: CASRTGGGREQYF
abundance: once; v_gene: TRBV15; d_gene: TRBD1; j_gene: TRBJ2-7; CDR3nt: TGTGCCACCAGCAGAGCACAGGGGGGCCCCTACGAGCAGTACTTC; CDR3aa: CATSRAQGGPYEQYF
abundance: NA; v_gene: TRBV6-2/TRBV6-3; d_gene: TRBD2; j_gene: TRBJ2-7; CDR3nt: TGTGCCAGCAGTTACCCGGGAGGTCGGGAGCAGTACTTC; CDR3aa: CASSYPGGREQYF
abundance: NA; v_gene: TRBV5-1; d_gene: NA; j_gene: TRBJ1-5; CDR3nt: TGCGCCAGCAGCTTAGGAGGGGCTAACGGCAATCAGCCCCAGCATTTT; CDR3aa: CASSLGGANGNQPQHF
abundance: NA; v_gene: TRBV2; d_gene: NA; j_gene: TRBJ2-7; CDR3nt: TGTGCCAGCAACCTAGACAGCCACTCCTACGAGCAGTACTTC; CDR3aa: CASNLDSHSYEQYF
abundance: NA; v_gene: TRBV4-3; d_gene: TRBD1; j_gene: TRBJ1-1; CDR3nt: TGCGCCAGCAGCCAAGAACAGGGGATTGGCACTGAAGCTTTCTTT; CDR3aa: CASSQEQGIGTEAFF